Listed below are T cell receptor beta chains from one sample, sequenced in a study of shared clonotypes between healthy human individuals. Sequencing used immunoSEQ multiplex PCR; TCRdb keeps in-frame clones, though not all of them. The table lists 1,500,000 or so clones, approximately 98.5% of them singletons. The sample was naive CD4+ T cells sorted from blood. Every receptor here comes from a young man in good health. CDR3s include the opening cysteine and the closing phenylalanine or tryptophan. The order of the fields is J gene, clone size, V gene, CDR3 protein. Expanded clones are given a class, and other clones once, few, many or no size at all.

j_call: TRBJ2-7
clone_size: .
v_call: TRBV7-8
cdr3_aa: CASSFSSGRAYEQYF

j_call: TRBJ2-3
clone_size: .
v_call: TRBV6-5
cdr3_aa: CASRQGTPQDTQYF

j_call: TRBJ2-2
clone_size: .
v_call: TRBV10-1
cdr3_aa: CASSRLAGNTGELFF

j_call: TRBJ2-5
clone_size: .
v_call: TRBV30
cdr3_aa: CASGLAGGWETQYF

j_call: TRBJ1-5
clone_size: .
v_call: TRBV2
cdr3_aa: CASSSGHTSNQPQHF

j_call: TRBJ2-1
clone_size: .
v_call: TRBV20-1
cdr3_aa: CSAAGVGEQFF

j_call: TRBJ2-1
clone_size: once
v_call: TRBV6-5
cdr3_aa: CASSTMDRGLVEQFF

j_call: TRBJ1-2
clone_size: .
v_call: TRBV7-2
cdr3_aa: CASSLLTRSRQGDYGYTF

j_call: TRBJ1-1
clone_size: .
v_call: TRBV5-5
cdr3_aa: CASSLRGLTEAFF

j_call: TRBJ2-1
clone_size: .
v_call: TRBV5-1
cdr3_aa: CASSLSGRAIKHSSFF

j_call: TRBJ2-7
clone_size: .
v_call: TRBV7-8
cdr3_aa: CASSRSRWEGPYEQYF

j_call: TRBJ1-5
clone_size: .
v_call: TRBV6-1
cdr3_aa: CASSGAGSGGNQPQHF

j_call: TRBJ2-7
clone_size: .
v_call: TRBV5-6
cdr3_aa: CASSPLGDEQYF

j_call: TRBJ2-7
clone_size: .
v_call: TRBV2
cdr3_aa: CASSEVGLAGVGPHEQYF

j_call: TRBJ2-1
clone_size: .
v_call: TRBV5-1
cdr3_aa: CASSLVAHVTNEQFF

j_call: TRBJ2-6
clone_size: .
v_call: TRBV5-8
cdr3_aa: CASGHYGDSGANVLTF

j_call: TRBJ2-3
clone_size: .
v_call: TRBV9
cdr3_aa: CASSVVKGSSTDTQYF

j_call: TRBJ1-2
clone_size: .
v_call: TRBV6-5
cdr3_aa: CASSYSPGVGYTF

j_call: TRBJ1-3
clone_size: .
v_call: TRBV9
cdr3_aa: CASSVTGPLSGNTIYF

j_call: TRBJ2-7
clone_size: .
v_call: TRBV2
cdr3_aa: CASSRDRVSHEQYF

j_call: TRBJ2-2
clone_size: .
v_call: TRBV2
cdr3_aa: CASSDNMAPTGELFF

j_call: TRBJ2-7
clone_size: .
v_call: TRBV28
cdr3_aa: CASSWHRRKNNRSSYEQYF

j_call: TRBJ1-1
clone_size: .
v_call: TRBV28
cdr3_aa: CASSLGGQGSEAFF

j_call: TRBJ1-1
clone_size: .
v_call: TRBV29-1
cdr3_aa: CRGGAIGDVTEAFF

j_call: TRBJ1-1
clone_size: .
v_call: TRBV5-3
cdr3_aa: CARSLARGHEAFF

j_call: TRBJ2-5
clone_size: .
v_call: TRBV7-9
cdr3_aa: CASSSGSGLETQYF

j_call: TRBJ2-7
clone_size: .
v_call: TRBV5-6
cdr3_aa: CASSYRAVGAYEQYF

j_call: TRBJ2-1
clone_size: .
v_call: TRBV4-3
cdr3_aa: CASSQAGALGFGYNEQFF

j_call: TRBJ2-1
clone_size: .
v_call: TRBV9
cdr3_aa: CASSVVGLDYNEQFF

j_call: TRBJ2-5
clone_size: .
v_call: TRBV30
cdr3_aa: CAWSVLRKETQYF

j_call: TRBJ1-1
clone_size: .
v_call: TRBV7-2
cdr3_aa: CASSQDTEAFF

j_call: TRBJ2-1
clone_size: few
v_call: TRBV18
cdr3_aa: CASSPNNEQFF

j_call: TRBJ2-7
clone_size: once
v_call: TRBV7-2
cdr3_aa: CASSPGPSNEQYF

j_call: TRBJ1-4
clone_size: .
v_call: TRBV29-1
cdr3_aa: CSVQGRGEKLFF

j_call: TRBJ1-1
clone_size: .
v_call: TRBV5-1
cdr3_aa: CASSPDVRERTEAFF

j_call: TRBJ1-3
clone_size: once
v_call: TRBV5-6
cdr3_aa: CASSSPGTYGNTIYF

j_call: TRBJ2-1
clone_size: .
v_call: TRBV18
cdr3_aa: CASSPTTTYNEQFF

j_call: TRBJ2-7
clone_size: .
v_call: TRBV30
cdr3_aa: CAWSHGQGVYEQYF

j_call: TRBJ2-7
clone_size: .
v_call: TRBV6-5
cdr3_aa: CASSPLAGATYEQYF

j_call: TRBJ1-1
clone_size: .
v_call: TRBV4-1
cdr3_aa: CASSRRQGADTEAFF

j_call: TRBJ1-1
clone_size: .
v_call: TRBV7-8
cdr3_aa: CASSLRDRDLVTEAFF

j_call: TRBJ2-3
clone_size: .
v_call: TRBV11-2
cdr3_aa: CASNRNGATDTQYF

j_call: TRBJ1-2
clone_size: once
v_call: TRBV29-1
cdr3_aa: CSVELLRGLYGYTF

j_call: TRBJ2-7
clone_size: .
v_call: TRBV30
cdr3_aa: CALALSSYEQYF

j_call: TRBJ1-5
clone_size: .
v_call: TRBV19
cdr3_aa: CASKLQGIGSNQPQHF

j_call: TRBJ2-3
clone_size: .
v_call: TRBV15
cdr3_aa: CATSRVQFSTDTQYF

j_call: TRBJ1-2
clone_size: .
v_call: TRBV15
cdr3_aa: CATSRDLAALNYGYTF

j_call: TRBJ2-4
clone_size: .
v_call: TRBV10-1
cdr3_aa: CASAEGLGDIQYF

j_call: TRBJ2-5
clone_size: .
v_call: TRBV4-2
cdr3_aa: CASSQGFGSQETQYF

j_call: TRBJ1-2
clone_size: .
v_call: TRBV5-1
cdr3_aa: CASSGGTAYGYTF

j_call: TRBJ2-7
clone_size: .
v_call: TRBV7-6
cdr3_aa: CASSRTGDSSYEQYF

j_call: TRBJ1-1
clone_size: .
v_call: TRBV5-1
cdr3_aa: CASSSGQGMNTEAFF

j_call: TRBJ2-1
clone_size: .
v_call: TRBV7-3
cdr3_aa: CASGWGNEQFF

j_call: TRBJ2-1
clone_size: .
v_call: TRBV29-1
cdr3_aa: CSAGLAAKSYNEQFF